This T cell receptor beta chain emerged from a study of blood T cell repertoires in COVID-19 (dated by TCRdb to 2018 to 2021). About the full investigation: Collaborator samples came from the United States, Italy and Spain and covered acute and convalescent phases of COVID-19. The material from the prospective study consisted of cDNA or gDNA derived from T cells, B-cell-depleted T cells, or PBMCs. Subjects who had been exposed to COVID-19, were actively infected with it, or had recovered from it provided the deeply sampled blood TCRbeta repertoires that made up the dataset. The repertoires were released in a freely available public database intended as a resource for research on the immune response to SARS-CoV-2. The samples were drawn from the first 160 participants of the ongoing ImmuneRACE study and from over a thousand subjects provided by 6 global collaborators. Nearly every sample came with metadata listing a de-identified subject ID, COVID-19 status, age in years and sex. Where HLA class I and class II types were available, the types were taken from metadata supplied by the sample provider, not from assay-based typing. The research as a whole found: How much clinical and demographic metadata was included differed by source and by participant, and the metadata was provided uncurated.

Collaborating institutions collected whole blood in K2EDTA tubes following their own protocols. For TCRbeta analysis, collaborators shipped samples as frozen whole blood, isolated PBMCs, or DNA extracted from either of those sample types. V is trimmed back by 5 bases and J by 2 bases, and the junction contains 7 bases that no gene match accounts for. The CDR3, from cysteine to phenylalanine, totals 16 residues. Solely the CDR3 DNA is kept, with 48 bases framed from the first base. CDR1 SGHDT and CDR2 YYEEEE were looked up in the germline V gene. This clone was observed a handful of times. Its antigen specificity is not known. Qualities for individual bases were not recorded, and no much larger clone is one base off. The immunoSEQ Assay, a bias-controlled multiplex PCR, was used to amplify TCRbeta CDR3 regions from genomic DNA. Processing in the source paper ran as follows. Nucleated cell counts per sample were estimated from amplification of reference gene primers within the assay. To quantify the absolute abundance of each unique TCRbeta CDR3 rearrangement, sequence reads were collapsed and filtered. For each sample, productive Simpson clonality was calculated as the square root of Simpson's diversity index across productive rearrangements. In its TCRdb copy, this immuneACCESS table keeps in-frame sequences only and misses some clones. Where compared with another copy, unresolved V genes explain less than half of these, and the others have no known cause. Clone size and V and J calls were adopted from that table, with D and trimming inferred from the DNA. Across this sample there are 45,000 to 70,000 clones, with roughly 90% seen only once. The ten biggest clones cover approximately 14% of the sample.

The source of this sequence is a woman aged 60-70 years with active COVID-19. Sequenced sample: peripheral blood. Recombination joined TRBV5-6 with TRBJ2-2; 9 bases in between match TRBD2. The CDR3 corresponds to CASRSRLAANTGELFF. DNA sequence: TGTGCCAGCAGGTCTAGACTAGCGGCAAACACCGGGGAGCTGTTTTTT.